This section outlines one TCR beta chain sequence together with its context. Its target is unknown. These data belong to a study of T-cell memory formation after mild COVID-19. Findings of the study overall: Contracting clones from day 15 to 85 had balanced CD4/CD8; later expanders favoured CD4+. The authors did not confirm SARS-CoV-2 specificity of second-wave clones peaking day 37. Within pre-infection memory, some responding clones were found, suggesting cross-reactive memory joined.

TCRdb independently ran MiXCR on the 5' RACE reads; one entry per CDR3 protein. The sample has about 340,000 distinct CDR3 sequences; approximately 15% are singletons. Sequenced: PBMCs or a T cell subset sorted from them (not recorded which). The TCR was taken from a man aged 18-30 years who had mild COVID-19 (a few samples of this study predate the infection). Cell type and time point are not known.

CDR3 residues: CSVGRGLNQPQHF. The CDR3 DNA is TGCAGTGTGGGGAGGGGGCTTAATCAGCCCCAGCATTTT. The V and J genes are TRBV20-1 and TRBJ1-5; 7 bases match TRBD1. This CDR3 contains 13 residues. Losses at the gene ends were 7 bases for V and 4 bases for J; bases not matched to a gene: 7. The germline CDR1 and CDR2 sequences are DFQATT and SNEGSKA (reference sequence).